This entry concerns a single TCR beta chain. The sample originates from a study of blood T cell repertoires in COVID-19. Across the study: Spain, Italy and the United States supplied samples that represented acute and convalescent COVID-19. Sources were T cells, B-cell-depleted T cells, or PBMCs; the material itself was cDNA or gDNA.

As originally analysed: Nucleated cell counts were estimated from reference gene primer amplification. Method: immunoSEQ multiplex PCR; TCRdb's copy keeps in-frame clones and lacks some. The V and J calls and clone size come from that table; D and trimming were worked out from the DNA. The table has under 130,000 clones, roughly 80% seen once. The CDR3 extends over 15 amino acids. The V and J genes are TRBV21-1 and TRBJ2-7; TRBD1, the D gene given by the table, was not confirmed from the DNA. TRBV21-1 represents a pseudogene. The clonotype was recovered from a woman of 80 years or more with acute or convalescent COVID-19. Material: peripheral blood. CDR3 protein: CASSKEMDGLYEQYV. CDR3 in DNA: TGTGCCAGCAGCAAAGAGATGGATGGGCTTTACGAGCAGTACGTC.